The T cell receptor beta chain described here comes from a study of early T cells in non-severe SARS-CoV-2 infection (dated by TCRdb to the early 2020s). Some background on the complete study: Because TCR sequencing relied on bulk RNA taken from unsorted whole blood, pairing of alpha and beta chains was not possible.

The paper as a whole reports these results and caveats: Matching against VDJdb was skewed toward anti-spike CD8 responses, likely underestimated virus-specific expansions, and missed private and CD4 specificities.

A case-control design nested within a healthcare worker cohort in London, UK, was used, with weekly nasopharyngeal swab PCR tests and blood sampling performed. Healthcare workers were recruited between 23 and 31 March 2020, during the week of the UK lockdown, and were followed weekly for up to about 15 weeks. The CDR3 measures 17 amino acids from cysteine to phenylalanine. Just the 51-base CDR3 DNA is kept, in frame starting at base 1. Taken from the germline V gene, the CDR1 and CDR2 loops are MRHNA and SNTAGT. At the junction V is shortened by 0 bases and J by 5 bases; bases outside the gene matches: 9. Receptor libraries were prepared by 5' RACE. Sequencing took place on a NextSeq 500. In the TCR library protocol, unique molecular identifiers were attached to individual cDNA molecules to correct for PCR bias and sequencing error. TCR alpha and beta chains were both sequenced, and the abundances of alpha and beta sequences in each sample were closely correlated with each other. The source study handled its data this way. Decombinator V4 was used to annotate TCR sequences for V gene, J gene and CDR3. Expanded TCRs were defined as changing significantly between any two time points under a Poisson model with p below 0.0001. TCR abundances were normalised to the total number of TCRs sequenced in each sample and reported as counts per million. MAIT TCRs were defined by TRAV1-2 paired with TRAJ12, TRAJ20 or TRAJ33, and iNKT TCRs by TRAV10 paired with TRAJ18. VDJdb, accessed on 1 November 2021, was searched for TCRs annotated for CMV, EBV and SARS-CoV-2, and TCRs annotated for more than one antigen were excluded. In TCRdb, the public reads were trimmed at Q25 with fastp and aligned with MiXCR, with productive beta chains retained. Rows with a matching CDR3 protein are joined into one entry that keeps the most common DNA and genes. TCRdb, not the original authors, processed these V and J calls. This sample holds approximately 71,000 distinct CDR3 sequences; more than 10% were observed only once. The ten largest clones take up more than 4.5% of the sample.

This clonotype was recorded a few times. What this receptor recognizes is not known. No base-level quality is on record; no much larger clone is a single base apart. The TCR sequence derives from an adult who was a healthcare worker with PCR-confirmed SARS-CoV-2 infection or an uninfected control (not recorded which). Sequencing used whole blood. In this chain, TRBV6-4 is recombined with TRBJ2-3, with 9 bases aligning to TRBD2. The CDR3 here reads CASSDSSSGAGIDTQYF. The bases are TGTGCCAGCAGTGACTCGTCTAGCGGGGCGGGCATAGATACGCAGTATTTT.